The source of this T cell receptor (beta chain) is a study of Ad26.COV2.S vaccination and SARS-CoV-2 variants. Whole-study context: Ad26.COV2.S given intramuscularly, once or twice 56 days apart. Study-wide results and caveats: People who got the vaccine or the placebo had similar non-spike TCR breadth. Substantial breadth was reportedly displayed by spike-specific CD8+ and CD4+ T cell responses after vaccination.

The treatment was: some 19 received Ad26.COV2.S at low or high dose, single or two shots; 5 received placebo; per-sample allocation not given. Repertoires come from day 63 after the first vaccine or placebo injection. About this clone itself: Its specificity is not known.

This table comes from immunoSEQ multiplex PCR, and its TCRdb copy is limited to in-frame clones, with some not included. The table shows about 480,000 clones, with around nine tenths occurring only once. Sequenced material: peripheral blood, taken in a trial of Ad26.COV2.S vaccine versus placebo. This clonotype was sampled from a person aged 18 to 59 who received the Ad26.COV2.S COVID-19 vaccine or a placebo.

The CDR3, as DNA: TGCAGCGTTGAATCAGGATCGAACACCGGGGAGCTGTTTTTT. Amino acid sequence: CSVESGSNTGELFF. The chain recombines TRBV29-1 with TRBJ2-2; no clear D gene. Looked up from germline, CDR1 is SQVTM and CDR2 is ANQGSEA. This CDR3 has 14 amino acids. V dropped 2 bases and J dropped 0 bases, with 7 bases sitting between them.